This TCR beta chain was sequenced for a study of graft-versus-host responses after intestinal transplantation. At the level of the study: All of the recipients had induction that used anti-thymocyte globulin, then tacrolimus and steroids for approximately 3 years. Study-wide results and limits: Circulating GvH clones peaking coincided with falling HvG clones soon after transplant. Recipient-marrow GvH clones were detected, some having first appeared in ileum or blood.

The repertoire was sequenced with immunoSEQ multiplex PCR; TCRdb's copy has only in-frame clones and lacks some. This table has over 55,000 clones, around 91% appearing once. In the case of this clone: Its specificity is unknown.

Germline values: CDR1 PRHDT, CDR2 FYEKMQ (reference sequence). V lost 1 base, J lost 1 base, and 7 bases lay in between. This CDR3 spans 14 amino acids. The receptor was derived from a human donor who received an intestinal transplant. Sequences were derived from unstimulated CD8+ T cells sorted from spleen or lymph node cells, sampled before intestinal transplant. The chain links TRBV13 to TRBJ1-2; D call uncertain. The CDR3 loop reads CASSLAAVNYGYTF. The CDR3 nucleotides are TGTGCCAGCAGCTTAGCCGCGGTTAACTATGGCTACACCTTC. Based on the CDR3 plus reference TRBV13 and TRBJ1-2, the full variable domain is AAGVIQSPRHLIKEKRETATLKCYPIPRHDTVYWYQQGPGQDPQFLISFYEKMQSDKGSIPDRFSAQQFSDYHSELNMSSLELGDSALYFCASSLAAVNYGYTFGSGTRLTVV.